Reported below is one TCR beta chain. This sample is part of a study of blood T cell repertoires in COVID-19. This table comes from immunoSEQ multiplex PCR, and its TCRdb copy is limited to in-frame clones, with some not included. Seen here are 300,000 to 400,000 clones, about 87% observed once, and the top ten hold 7.5% to 10%. Germline V gives CDR1 SGHRS, CDR2 YFSETQ. The CDR3 extends over 15 amino acids. The ends lost 0 bases at V and 3 bases at J; junction bases unmatched: 0. This TCR was sampled from a man aged 25 to 45 with COVID-19, enrolled during active disease. Sequencing used peripheral blood. The chain links TRBV5-1 to TRBJ2-1, with TRBD2 identical over 10 bases. This CDR3 reads CASSLASGGYNEQFF. The CDR3, as DNA: TGCGCCAGCAGCTTGGCTAGCGGGGGCTACAATGAGCAGTTCTTC.